This T cell receptor (beta chain) is from a study of shared clonotypes between healthy human individuals. The overall study: Donor composition was a couple of women and three men, aged 18 to 49.

Using immunoSEQ multiplex PCR, the repertoire was profiled, and TCRdb retains in-frame clones only, with some absent. Of roughly 1 million clones listed, more than 75% are singletons. Caucasian adults residing in Nashville, Tennessee made up all the donors. The CDR3 sequence is 12 residues long. In germline, CDR1 is SEHNR, CDR2 FQNEAQ (reference sequence). V gave up 5 bases and J gave up 7 bases, with 8 bases separating them. This clone was detected a few times. This clonotype was sampled from a young man in good health. Some clones in this sample may be carry-over from other donors' samples. This rearrangement joins TRBV7-9 to TRBJ1-4, with D unresolved. Sequenced sample: memory CD4+ T cells from PBMCs. Regarding subset: CD45RA-negative fraction. The CDR3 DNA follows: TGTGCCAGCAGCAATCCTCTTGAAAAACTGTTTTTT. This encodes CASSNPLEKLFF.